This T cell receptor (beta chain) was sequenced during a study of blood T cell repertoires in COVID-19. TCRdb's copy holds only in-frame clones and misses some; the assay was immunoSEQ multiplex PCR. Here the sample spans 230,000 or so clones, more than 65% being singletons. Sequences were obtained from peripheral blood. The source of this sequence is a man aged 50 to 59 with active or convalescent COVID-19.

This CDR3 is CASRTRISDTQYF. For the CDR3, the DNA is TGTGCCAGCAGAACTAGGATATCAGATACGCAGTATTTT. This sequence joins TRBV2 and TRBJ2-3, with D maybe TRBD2 (5 bases). The CDR3 loop spans 13 amino acids. Per germline, CDR1 SNHLY and CDR2 FYNNEI. V was pared by 6 bases and J by 4 bases, with 11 bases between.